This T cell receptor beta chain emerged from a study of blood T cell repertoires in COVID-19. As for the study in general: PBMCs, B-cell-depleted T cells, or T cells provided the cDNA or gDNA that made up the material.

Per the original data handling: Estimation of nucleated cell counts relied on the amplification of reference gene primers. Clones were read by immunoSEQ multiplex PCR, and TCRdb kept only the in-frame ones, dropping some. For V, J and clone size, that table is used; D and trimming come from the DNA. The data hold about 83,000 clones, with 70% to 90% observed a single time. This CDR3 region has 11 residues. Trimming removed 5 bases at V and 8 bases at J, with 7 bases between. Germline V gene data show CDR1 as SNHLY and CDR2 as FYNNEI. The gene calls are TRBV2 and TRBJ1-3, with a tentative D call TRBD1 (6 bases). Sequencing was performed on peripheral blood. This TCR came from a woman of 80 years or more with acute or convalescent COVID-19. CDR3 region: CASSSGDTIYF. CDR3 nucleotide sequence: TGTGCCAGCAGTTCAGGGGACACCATATATTTT. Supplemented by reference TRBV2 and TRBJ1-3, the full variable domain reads EPEVTQTPSHQVTQMGQEVILRCVPISNHLYFYWYRQILGQKVEFLVSFYNNEISEKSEIFDDQFSVERPDGSNFTLKIRSTKLEDSAMYFCASSSGDTIYFGEGSWLTVV.